The entry that follows covers one TCR beta chain sequence. The data belong to a study of T cells in tumors after PD-1 blockade. The overall study: Excluded were patients with checkpoint blockade, immunosuppressants, or radiotherapy or other anti-cancer therapy within 4 weeks. On average, peripheral blood gave approximately 120,000 TCR templates and over 35,000 unique clonotypes. Some patients also took daily vismodegib 150 mg during anti-PD-1 treatment.

Genomic DNA template from tumor biopsies or peripheral blood, about 600 ng to 6,500 ng input. Produced via immunoSEQ multiplex PCR; TCRdb's table is partial and in-frame only. The sample has approximately 47,000 clones; around 85% are singletons. With 4 bases clipped from V and 5 bases from J, the junction kept 7 bases outside the gene matches. Germline CDR1 LNHDA, CDR2 SQIVND (reference sequence). The CDR3 runs 15 residues. The sample was PBMCs, taken before anti-PD-1 therapy. The receptor's source is a human donor with advanced basal cell or squamous cell carcinoma (not recorded which). This chain uses TRBV19 with TRBJ2-5; 10 bases are shared with TRBD2. CDR3 DNA: TGTGCCAGTAGTACTAGCGGGAGTGCTTTCGAGACCCAGTACTTC. As protein: CASSTSGSAFETQYF.